A selection of T cell receptor beta chains follows, all from one sample in a study of T cells in Graves' hyperthyroidism and ophthalmopathy. In TCRdb, the multiplex PCR reads were re-called with MiXCR into one record per CDR3 protein. Among approximately 600,000 distinct CDR3 sequences listed, more than 20% were seen once. The sample taken for sequencing was blood. Receptors were obtained from a man under 40 with Graves' ophthalmopathy. Each CDR3 is given without its conserved first and last residue. Not all rows give a size; the values are once, few, many and, for expanded clones, a class.

cdr3_aa clone_size v_call
ASSKEGSGLATSEQY many TRBV19
ASRASTYSGNTIY few TRBV27
ASSSGTGSYGYT - TRBV28
AGRGGTGGKDTEAF - TRBV5-1
ASFDRRENTIY - TRBV6-1
ATQTSSNEQF many TRBV2
ASSPQGLAGVYEQY many TRBV4-2
ASSSQSRESYEQY few TRBV25-1
ASSYSSRYEQY many TRBV6-6
SATSGRGGELF - TRBV20-1
ASRPGQSFEKLF - TRBV2
ASSLAAGAYEQY - TRBV7-9
AISEPTDRGGNGYT - TRBV10-3
ASSQDLRLAGVYEQY many TRBV3-1
ASSPTGDSSYNSPLH few TRBV2
ATSAPPAAGNQPQH few TRBV24-1
ASSQPRRQGYGYT few TRBV4-1
ASSLGGSSNQPQH many TRBV27
ASSFYPRGSYEQY once TRBV7-9
ASSLVGGYPSYNEQF - TRBV11-2
ASNVGGTLNQPQH few TRBV2
ASSLADSSYNSPLH few TRBV5-8
ASSQASYNEQF many TRBV3-1
ASKGARYGYT few TRBV5-1
ASTDTGASNEKLF few TRBV27
ASSQYYSSYEQY few TRBV27
SADYLGDIYGYT many TRBV20-1
ATSGPGRGTSTDTQY few TRBV24-1
ASSGAVLYNEQF few TRBV18
SVEGRDSAWETQY - TRBV29-1
ASSFNRGRDSPLH many TRBV7-8
ASRTQTNYGYT few TRBV6-2/TRBV6-3
ASSLLGGPGTEAF many TRBV28
ASSPVDPTEAF - TRBV7-9
ASSLSGIYTGELF - TRBV2
ASSFFTGTGRYEQY - TRBV7-9
ASSQRRNTGELF - TRBV7-2
SVADSYGYT - TRBV29-1
SASGNSYEQY many TRBV20-1
ASSLIADEQF - TRBV7-2
SATRGLAYEQY - TRBV20-1
ASSPTGTGADTQY few TRBV12-3/TRBV12-4
ASSLSVRDYIYEQY - TRBV5-6
ASSELAGAVYNEQF - TRBV6-1
AWSHRDRDFSPLH many TRBV30
SASAPGTSGRDTQY few TRBV20-1
ASSGRDRGRHSPLH few TRBV7-8
AWTLGVGDGYT few TRBV30
ASSLAGRAYGYT - TRBV13
ASSLSGVHTEAF many TRBV27